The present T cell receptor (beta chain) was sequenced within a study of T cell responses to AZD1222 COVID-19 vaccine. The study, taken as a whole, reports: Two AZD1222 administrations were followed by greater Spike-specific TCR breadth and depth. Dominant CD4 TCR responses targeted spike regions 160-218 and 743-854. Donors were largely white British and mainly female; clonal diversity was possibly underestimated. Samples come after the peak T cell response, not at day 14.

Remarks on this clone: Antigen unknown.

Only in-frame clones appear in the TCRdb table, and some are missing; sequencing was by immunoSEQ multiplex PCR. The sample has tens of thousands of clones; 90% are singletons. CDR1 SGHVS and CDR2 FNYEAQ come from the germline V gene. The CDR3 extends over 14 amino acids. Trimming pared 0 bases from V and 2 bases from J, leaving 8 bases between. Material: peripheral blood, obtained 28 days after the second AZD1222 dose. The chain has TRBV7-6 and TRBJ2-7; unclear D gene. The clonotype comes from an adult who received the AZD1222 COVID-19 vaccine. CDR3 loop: CASSLANRAYEQYF. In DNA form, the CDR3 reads TGTGCCAGCAGCTTAGCCAACAGAGCCTACGAGCAGTACTTC.